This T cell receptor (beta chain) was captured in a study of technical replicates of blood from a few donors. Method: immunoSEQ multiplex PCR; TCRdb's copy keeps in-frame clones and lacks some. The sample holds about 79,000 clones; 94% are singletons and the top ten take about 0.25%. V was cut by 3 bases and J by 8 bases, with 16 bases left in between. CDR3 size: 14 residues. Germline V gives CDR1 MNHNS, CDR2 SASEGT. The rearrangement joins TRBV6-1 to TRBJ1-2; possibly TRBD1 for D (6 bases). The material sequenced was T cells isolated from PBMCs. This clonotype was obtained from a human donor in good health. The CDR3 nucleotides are TGTGCCAGCAGTGATTGGTCCCAGGGGACAGGCTACACCTTC. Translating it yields CASSDWSQGTGYTF.